This TCR beta chain was found in a study of T-cell reconstitution after alpha-beta-depleted transplantation in children. This clonotype was detected a few times. This sample's TCRbeta library carried unique molecular identifier barcodes. One entry per CDR3 protein results from TCRdb running MiXCR on the PCR reads. The sample includes some 500,000 distinct CDR3 sequences, about 17% of them seen just once. The CDR3 loop spans 18 amino acids. The V gene's germline CDR1 is LGHDT and CDR2 YNNKEL (reference sequence). Trimming took 4 bases from V and 0 from J, leaving 19 bases between them. This TCR was sampled from a human donor who donated a stem cell graft to a child with acute lymphoblastic leukemia. The chain recombines TRBV3-1 with TRBJ1-3; no definite D call. Specimen: PBMCs from the stem cell graft donor, collected from the stem cell graft. CDR3 protein: CASSPPAQDSRSGNTIYF. In DNA, the CDR3 is TGTGCCAGCAGCCCCCCCGCCCAGGACTCCCGCTCTGGAAACACCATATATTTT.